This T cell receptor (beta chain) was identified in a study of CD4 T cells in relation to SARS-CoV-2 and coronaviruses. Clones were sequenced by immunoSEQ multiplex PCR, and TCRdb holds only the in-frame ones, with some missing. The sample contains about 23,000 clones, about 84% of which appear only once. Worth noting for this clone: Its antigen is not identified.

CD4+ T cells from unexposed donors were obtained before the COVID-19 pandemic (2011-2018). CD4+ T cells were isolated from the cells after roughly 11 days of culture. Testing used SARS-CoV-2 S/N and four cold-coronavirus spikes on unexposed-donor CD4+ T cells, cells permitting. J gave up 1 base and V 8 bases, and 11 bases lay outside the gene matches. This CDR3 is built from 17 residues. Germline lookup yields CDR1 MGHRA and CDR2 YSYEKL. The sequence was collected from a human donor in good health. The V and J genes are TRBV4-1 and TRBJ1-4; the match to TRBD1 covers 9 bases. The sequenced sample was CD4+ T cells from PBMCs, cultured in vitro. This CDR3 is CASRDSTGGRTNEKLFF. The CDR3 DNA reads TGCGCCAGCCGGGATTCGACAGGGGGACGAACTAATGAAAAACTGTTTTTT.